These 2 T cell receptor beta chains were all obtained from the same sample, sequenced in a study of blood T cell repertoires in COVID-19. TCRdb's table, derived via immunoSEQ multiplex PCR, lists solely in-frame clones and lacks some. The sample carries about 140,000 clones, approximately 80% recorded once. The sample consisted of peripheral blood. The receptors shown here come from a woman aged 55-70 years with acute or convalescent COVID-19.

The chain joins TRBV7-8 to TRBJ1-3, with 8 bases matching TRBD1. Trimming cost V 0 bases and J 4 bases; bases outside gene matches: 5. The germline V gene encodes CDR1 SGHVS and CDR2 FQNEAQ. The CDR3 is made up of 16 amino acids. CDR3 residues: CASSLATGGWGNTIYF. The DNA of the CDR3 is TGTGCCAGCAGCTTAGCTACAGGGGGTTGGGGAAACACCATATATTTT. Looking up the rest from reference TRBV7-8 and TRBJ1-3 gives the full variable domain: GAGVSQSPRYKVAKRGQDVALRCDPISGHVSLFWYQQALGQGPEFLTYFQNEAQLDKSGLPSDRFFAERPEGSVSTLKIQRTQQEDSAVYLCASSLATGGWGNTIYFGEGSWLTVV.

The chain is built from TRBV7-8 and TRBJ2-2, with D possibly being TRBD1 or TRBD2 (5 bases each). Germline V lookup: CDR1 SGHVS, CDR2 FQNEAQ. There are 17 residues in the CDR3. V was trimmed by 5 bases and J by 7 bases, leaving 23 bases between them. CDR3 sequence (DNA): TGTGCCAGCAGCCTAGAGGGGCAGACACTCCTGAACGGGGAGCTGTTTTTT. Residues: CASSLEGQTLLNGELFF.